This paragraph covers one T cell receptor beta chain sequence. These data come from a study of shared clonotypes between healthy human individuals. Positively selected for CCR7, the CD45RO-negative cells used as naive CD8 cells excluded terminally differentiated effector memory CD45RA+ cells. CDR3 size: 15 residues. J was trimmed by 1 base and V by 2 bases; bases with no gene match: 2. From germline, CDR1 is LNHNV and CDR2 YYDKDF (reference sequence). Several immunoSEQ 96-well plates shared each subset's DNA, each plate a replicate. Method: immunoSEQ multiplex PCR; TCRdb's copy keeps in-frame clones and lacks some. This sample carries about 680,000 clones, 90% to 95% of them seen once, and the ten largest clones take approximately 25%.

The chain is built from TRBV15 and TRBJ2-3, with 8 bases lining up with TRBD2. The receptor was derived from a man aged 25 to 40 in good health. Sequenced material: naive CD8+ T cells sorted from blood. Here the CDR3 DNA reads TGTGCCACCAGCAGAACGACTAGCGGCACAGATACGCAGTATTTT. It is translated as CATSRTTSGTDTQYF.